This TCR beta chain emerged from a study of T-cell memory formation after mild COVID-19. Broader study findings: Day 15 to 85 contractors were CD4/CD8 balanced; later expanders leaned CD4+.

Notes on this clonotype: Its antigen is not identified.

The V and J ends lost 3 bases and 1 base respectively, with 8 bases between them. Per germline, CDR1 SGHDT and CDR2 YYEEEE. This CDR3 has 13 amino acids. TCRdb called the 5' RACE reads again in MiXCR, with one record for every CDR3 protein. This sample has about 560,000 distinct CDR3 sequences, with around a sixth found just once. Sequenced material: PBMCs or a T cell subset sorted from them (not recorded which). The clonotype comes from an adult woman who had mild COVID-19 (a few samples of this study predate the infection). Cell type and time point are not known. The rearrangement links TRBV5-6 to TRBJ2-7; D is possibly TRBD2 (5 bases). CDR3 sequence: CASSWSGSYEQYF. The CDR3, as DNA: TGTGCCAGCAGCTGGAGCGGTTCCTACGAGCAGTACTTC.